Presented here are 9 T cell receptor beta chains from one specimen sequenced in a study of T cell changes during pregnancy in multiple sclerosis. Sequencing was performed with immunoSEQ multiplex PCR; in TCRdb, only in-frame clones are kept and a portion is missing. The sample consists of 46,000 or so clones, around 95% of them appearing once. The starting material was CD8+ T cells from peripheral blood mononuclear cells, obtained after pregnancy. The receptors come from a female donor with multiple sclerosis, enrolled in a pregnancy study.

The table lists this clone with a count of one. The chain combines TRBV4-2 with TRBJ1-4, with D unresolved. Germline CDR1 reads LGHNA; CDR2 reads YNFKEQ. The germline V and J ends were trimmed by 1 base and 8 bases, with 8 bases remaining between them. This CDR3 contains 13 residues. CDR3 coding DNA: TGTGCCAGCAGCCAAGCGCGTCGAGAAAAACTGTTTTTT. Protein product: CASSQARREKLFF.

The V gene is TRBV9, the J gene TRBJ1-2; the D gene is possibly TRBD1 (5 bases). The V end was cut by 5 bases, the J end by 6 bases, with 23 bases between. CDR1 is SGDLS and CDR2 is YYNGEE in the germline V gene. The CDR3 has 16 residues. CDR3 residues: CASSDHRYQGIHGYTF. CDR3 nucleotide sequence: TGTGCCAGCAGTGACCATCGTTACCAGGGAATCCATGGCTACACCTTC.

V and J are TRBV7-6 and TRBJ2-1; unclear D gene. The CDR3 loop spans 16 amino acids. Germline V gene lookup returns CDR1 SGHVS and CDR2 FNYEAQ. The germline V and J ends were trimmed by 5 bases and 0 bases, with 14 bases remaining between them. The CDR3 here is CASSSYPSSSYNEQFF. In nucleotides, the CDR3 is TGTGCCAGCAGCAGCTACCCCTCGAGCTCCTACAATGAGCAGTTCTTC.

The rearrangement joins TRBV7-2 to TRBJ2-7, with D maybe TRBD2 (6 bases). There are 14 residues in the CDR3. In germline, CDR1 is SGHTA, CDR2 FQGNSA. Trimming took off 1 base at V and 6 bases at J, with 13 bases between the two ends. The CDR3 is CASSLEITSFEQYF. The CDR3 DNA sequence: TGTGCCAGCAGCTTAGAGATTACTAGCTTCGAGCAGTACTTC.

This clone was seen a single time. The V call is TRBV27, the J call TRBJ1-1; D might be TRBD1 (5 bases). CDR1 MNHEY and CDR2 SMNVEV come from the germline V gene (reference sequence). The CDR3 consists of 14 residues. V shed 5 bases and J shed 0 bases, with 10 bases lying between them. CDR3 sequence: CASSQTVMNTEAFF. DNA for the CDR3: TGTGCCAGCAGTCAGACAGTCATGAACACTGAAGCTTTCTTT.

The CDR3: CASLSGEGGYTF. The CDR3 DNA is TGTGCCAGCTTATCTGGGGAGGGAGGCTACACCTTC. The V and J genes are TRBV27 and TRBJ1-2; D gene unclear. This CDR3 contains 12 residues. Trimming cost V 8 bases and J 8 bases, with 15 bases left between them. Germline lookup yields CDR1 MNHEY and CDR2 SMNVEV (reference sequence).

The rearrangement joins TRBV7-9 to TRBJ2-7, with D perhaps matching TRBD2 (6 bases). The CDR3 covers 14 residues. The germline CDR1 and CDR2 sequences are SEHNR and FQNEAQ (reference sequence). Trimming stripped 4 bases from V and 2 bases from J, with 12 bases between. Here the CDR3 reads CASSSAGGTYEQYF. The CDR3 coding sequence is TGTGCCAGCAGCTCGGCCGGGGGTACCTACGAGCAGTACTTC.

The CDR3 loop is CASSSRLAGGPYEQYF. CDR3 nucleotide sequence: TGTGCCAGCAGCTCGCGATTAGCGGGAGGGCCGTACGAGCAGTACTTC. The gene calls are TRBV28 and TRBJ2-7; TRBD2 matches 11 bases. CDR1 and CDR2 from the germline V gene are MDHEN and SYDVKM. The V and J ends lost 6 bases and 4 bases, in that order; junction bases with no gene match: 11. This CDR3 contains 16 residues.

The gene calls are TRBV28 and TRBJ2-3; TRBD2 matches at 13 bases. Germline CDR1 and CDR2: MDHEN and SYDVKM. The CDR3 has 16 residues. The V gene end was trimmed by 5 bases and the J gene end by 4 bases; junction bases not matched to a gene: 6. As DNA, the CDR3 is TGTGCCAGCAGTCTCCGCACTAGCGGGAGGGCAGATACGCAGTATTTT. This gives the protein CASSLRTSGRADTQYF.